Below, 20 T cell receptor beta chains from the same sample are listed, as sequenced in a study of blood T cell repertoires in COVID-19. Clones were sequenced by immunoSEQ multiplex PCR, and TCRdb holds only the in-frame ones, with some missing. Counted here are 160,000 or so clones, 70% to 90% occurring once; the ten biggest clones make up about 2.5%. What was sequenced was peripheral blood. The receptor source for this set is a woman aged 70-85 years with acute or convalescent COVID-19.

V is TRBV7-2 and J is TRBJ2-5; D is possibly TRBD1 (6 bases). V was trimmed by 6 bases and J by 0 bases, leaving 11 bases between them. The CDR3 sequence is 14 residues long. Germline V lookup: CDR1 SGHTA, CDR2 FQGNSA. The CDR3 region has the DNA TGTGCCAGCAGTTCAACAGGGAACCAAGAGACCCAGTACTTC. Protein: CASSSTGNQETQYF.

This chain connects TRBV5-1 to TRBJ2-5, with 7 bases matching TRBD1. J lost 0 bases, V lost 9 bases, and 11 bases had no gene match. This CDR3 region has 15 residues. CDR1 and CDR2 (germline): SGHRS, YFSETQ. The CDR3: CATSAGTDYQETQYF. The CDR3 DNA follows: TGCGCCACCAGTGCCGGGACAGACTACCAAGAGACCCAGTACTTC.

The rearrangement links TRBV5-4 to TRBJ2-5; weak D call: TRBD2 (6 bases). Germline CDR1 reads SGHNT; CDR2 reads YYREEE (reference sequence). The CDR3 extends over 16 amino acids. Trimming stripped 4 bases from V and 2 bases from J, with 18 bases between. This CDR3 is CASSPWAGRRQETQYF. In nucleotides, the CDR3 is TGTGCCAGCAGCCCCTGGGCAGGGAGGCGTCAAGAGACCCAGTACTTC. Looking up the rest from reference TRBV5-4 and TRBJ2-5 gives the full variable domain: ETGVTQSPTHLIKTRGQQVTLRCSSQSGHNTVSWYQQALGQGPQFIFQYYREEENGRGNFPPRFSGLQFPNYSSELNVNALELDDSALYLCASSPWAGRRQETQYFGPGTRLLVL.

The chain couples TRBV6-5 to TRBJ2-7, with 7 positions matching TRBD2. The germline gives CDR1 MNHEY, CDR2 SVGAGI. V lost 6 bases, J lost 3 bases, and 5 bases stayed unmatched. This CDR3 region has 13 residues. The CDR3 loop reads CASSRTSGYEQYF. Written as DNA, the CDR3 is TGTGCCAGCAGCCGGACTAGTGGCTACGAGCAGTACTTC.

The chain carries TRBV5-4 and TRBJ1-3; 7 nucleotides match TRBD1. The V gene's germline CDR1 is SGHNT and CDR2 YYREEE (reference sequence). The CDR3 spans 14 residues. V trimming: 4 bases; J trimming: 2 bases; junction bases outside the gene matches: 3. The CDR3 nucleotides read TGTGCCAGCAGCCCAGGGGGGCCTGGAAACACCATATATTTT. Translation gives CASSPGGPGNTIYF. The variable domain in full, with the rest retrieved from reference TRBV5-4 and TRBJ1-3, is ETGVTQSPTHLIKTRGQQVTLRCSSQSGHNTVSWYQQALGQGPQFIFQYYREEENGRGNFPPRFSGLQFPNYSSELNVNALELDDSALYLCASSPGGPGNTIYFGEGSWLTVV.

V and J are TRBV5-1 and TRBJ1-3; D call uncertain. This CDR3 has 14 amino acids. Trimming stripped 0 bases from V and 2 bases from J, with 6 bases between. Per germline, CDR1 SGHRS and CDR2 YFSETQ. The CDR3 is CASSLGGTGNTIYF. The CDR3 nucleotides read TGCGCCAGCAGCTTGGGCGGAACTGGAAACACCATATATTTT.

The V gene is TRBV18, the J gene TRBJ1-1, with D perhaps TRBD1 (5 bases). Germline V gene lookup returns CDR1 KGHSH and CDR2 LQKENI. The CDR3 has 14 residues. V lost 1 base and J 6 bases, leaving 12 bases between the germline ends. In nucleotides, the CDR3 is TGTGCCAGCTCACCACTGACAGATCGAGCTGAAGCTTTCTTT. Residues: CASSPLTDRAEAFF.

The V gene is TRBV6-6, the J gene TRBJ1-5; D remains ambiguous. The ends were cut back, 5 bases at V and 2 bases at J, with 19 bases in the middle. There are 17 residues in the CDR3. The germline CDR1 and CDR2 sequences are MNHNY and SVGAGI (reference sequence). The CDR3 sequence is CASSPPGGPQGNQPQHF. The CDR3 region has the DNA TGTGCCAGCAGTCCTCCCGGAGGGCCGCAGGGCAATCAGCCCCAGCATTTT.

The chain couples TRBV11-3 to TRBJ2-1, with 7 bases fitting TRBD1. CDR1 is SGHNT, CDR2 YENEEA, per germline. Trimming removed 5 bases from V and 9 bases from J; junction bases left unmatched: 10. CDR3 length: 14 residues. CDR3 residues: CASSHRQGLSEQFF. As DNA, the CDR3 is TGTGCCAGCAGCCATAGACAGGGCCTCAGTGAGCAGTTCTTC.

CDR3 in amino acids: CASSLVPGQGPSEAFF. CDR3 sequence (DNA): TGTGCCAGCTCACTGGTGCCGGGACAGGGGCCCTCTGAAGCTTTCTTT. The chain is built from TRBV18 and TRBJ1-1; TRBD1 matches at 10 bases. The CDR3 extends over 16 amino acids. V lost 4 bases to trimming and J lost 6 bases; unmatched junction nucleotides: 11. From germline, CDR1 is KGHSH and CDR2 LQKENI.

The genes are TRBV10-3 and TRBJ1-5, with D unclear. Per the germline V gene, CDR1 is ENHRY and CDR2 is SYGVKD. The CDR3 loop spans 15 amino acids. Written as DNA, the CDR3 is TGTGCTAGCGGGGATGGAAGGGCAGATAATCAGCCCCAGCATTTT. This translates into CASGDGRADNQPQHF.

V gene TRBV5-1 combines with J gene TRBJ1-6; no clear D gene. The CDR3 length is 13 residues. The germline V and J ends were trimmed by 2 bases and 5 bases, with 5 bases remaining between them. Germline CDR1 SGHRS, CDR2 YFSETQ. Here the CDR3 DNA reads TGCGCCAGCAGCTTAACAGATAATTCACCCCTCCACTTT. Protein: CASSLTDNSPLHF.

The chain joins TRBV4-3 to TRBJ1-4, with a weak D call TRBD1 (5 bases). V lost 0 bases and J lost 7, with 15 bases in between. This CDR3 has 16 residues. The germline gives CDR1 LGHNA, CDR2 YSLEER. The CDR3 region has the DNA TGCGCCAGCAGCCAAGACCCCCAGGGCGTGAGTGAAAAACTGTTTTTT. Its protein is CASSQDPQGVSEKLFF.

The rearrangement links TRBV18 to TRBJ2-3, with 7 bases aligning to TRBD1. CDR3 length equals 15 residues. Germline values: CDR1 KGHSH, CDR2 LQKENI. V was pared by 4 bases and J by 2 bases, with 6 bases of the junction left unmatched. Written as DNA, the CDR3 is TGTGCCAGCTCACTCGGGACAGACTCCACAGATACGCAGTATTTT. Translation gives CASSLGTDSTDTQYF.

V and J are TRBV2 and TRBJ2-1; 12 nucleotides agree with TRBD1. J gave up 10 bases and V 7 bases, and 8 bases lay outside the gene matches. The CDR3 has 14 amino acids. Per the germline V gene, CDR1 is SNHLY and CDR2 is FYNNEI. DNA for the CDR3: TGTGCCAGCAAGCCGGGACAGGGGGCAGGGGAGCAGTTCTTC. This encodes CASKPGQGAGEQFF.

The rearrangement joins TRBV12-3 or TRBV12-4 to TRBJ2-1; D is undetermined. The CDR3 runs to 13 residues. V was shortened by 0 bases and J by 2 bases, with 2 bases between the two germline ends. CDR3 sequence: CASSLATYNEQFF. CDR3 bases: TGTGCCAGCAGTTTAGCTACCTACAATGAGCAGTTCTTC.

The rearrangement links TRBV7-2 to TRBJ2-1; D not resolved. Trimming took 0 bases from V and 10 from J, leaving 7 bases between them. The CDR3 covers 12 residues. CDR1 and CDR2 from the germline V gene are SGHTA and FQGNSA. CDR3 DNA: TGTGCCAGCAGCTTAGCGAGGAACGAGCAGTTCTTC. This codes for CASSLARNEQFF.

This clone showed up just a few times. The V gene is TRBV18, the J gene TRBJ1-1; D is undetermined. The CDR3 is 12 amino acids. V was cut by 4 bases and J by 2 bases, with 5 bases left in between. Germline CDR1 reads KGHSH; CDR2 reads LQKENI. The CDR3 region has the DNA TGTGCCAGCTCACTAATTAACACTGAAGCTTTCTTT. It encodes CASSLINTEAFF.

The chain has TRBV10-3 and TRBJ1-5, with a tentative D call TRBD1 (6 bases). CDR1 ENHRY and CDR2 SYGVKD come from the germline V gene. This CDR3 is built from 13 residues. V lost 8 bases and J lost 6, with 14 bases in between. The CDR3 sequence: CAIGAGEGQPQHF. CDR3 sequence (DNA): TGTGCCATCGGGGCAGGGGAGGGTCAGCCCCAGCATTTT.

This clone was observed a few times. The V gene is TRBV6-4, the J gene TRBJ2-1; 11 bases map to TRBD2. This CDR3 has 15 residues. Germline V gene sequence: CDR1 MRHNA, CDR2 SNTAGT. With 0 bases clipped from V and 5 bases from J, the junction kept 0 bases outside the gene matches. Here the CDR3 DNA reads TGTGCCAGCAGTGACTCGACTAGCGGGAACAATGAGCAGTTCTTC. Protein sequence: CASSDSTSGNNEQFF.